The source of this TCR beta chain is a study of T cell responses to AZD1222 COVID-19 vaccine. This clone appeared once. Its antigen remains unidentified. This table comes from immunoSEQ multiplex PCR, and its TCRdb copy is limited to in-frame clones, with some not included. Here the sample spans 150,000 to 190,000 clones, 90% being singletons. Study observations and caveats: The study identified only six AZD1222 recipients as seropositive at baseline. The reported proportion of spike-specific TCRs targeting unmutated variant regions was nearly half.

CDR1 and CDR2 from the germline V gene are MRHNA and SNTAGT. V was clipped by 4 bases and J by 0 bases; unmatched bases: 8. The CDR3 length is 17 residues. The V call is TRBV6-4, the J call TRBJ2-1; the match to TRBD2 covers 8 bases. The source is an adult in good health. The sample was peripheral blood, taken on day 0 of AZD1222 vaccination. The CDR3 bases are TGTGCCAGCAGTGCCCTTGGCGGGGGGAGCTCCTACAATGAGCAGTTCTTC. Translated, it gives CASSALGGGSSYNEQFF.